This TCR beta chain was sequenced during a study of neurological immune-mediated disorders. The time point here: longitudinal time-point 2. The CDR3 is made up of 16 amino acids. Study results and limitations: Because no CDR3 amino acid sequences were shared across subjects by expanded clones, private repertoires were suggested in all groups. HTLV-1-associated myelopathy showed the most TCR clonal expansion; multiple sclerosis the least, below healthy controls.

cDNA was made by 5'RACE with 10-nucleotide random UMIs. Over 160 million TCR-beta sequences (from 15-18 subjects) were yielded by each sequencing run. Using its own MiXCR run on the 5' RACE reads, TCRdb lists one record per CDR3 protein. This table has tens of thousands of distinct CDR3 sequences, more than 8% appearing once. A few counts support this clonotype. The antigen remains unidentified. Possible read error: a much larger clone is one base away. Sequencing was performed on PBMCs. This receptor was identified in a man aged 30 to 39 in good health. The rearrangement links TRBV12-3 or TRBV12-4 to TRBJ1-2, with 12 bases that match TRBD1. The CDR3 DNA is TGTACCAGCAGTTCATGGGGGACAGGGGGCCGCTATGGCTACACCTTC. It encodes CTSSSWGTGGRYGYTF.